These 17 T cell receptor beta chains were sequenced from one sample in a study of vaccination and CD4 T cells after COVID-19. TCRdb redid the calling of the PCR reads with MiXCR, one entry per CDR3 protein. The sample carries approximately 14,000 distinct CDR3 sequences, less than 80% recorded once. The sequencing here drew on CD4+ T cells from blood, taken after SARS-CoV-2 vaccination. These receptors were collected from a human donor who had recovered from COVID-19.

This sequence joins TRBV24-1 and TRBJ2-3; 9 bases map to TRBD2. This CDR3 spans 14 amino acids. With V trimmed by 10 bases and J by 6 bases, 10 bases remained unmatched. Germline loops: CDR1 KGHDR, CDR2 SFDVKD. The CDR3 here is CATRGAGGADTQYF. The CDR3 DNA reads TGTGCCACTCGAGGGGCGGGAGGGGCGGATACGCAGTATTTT.

This clonotype has a handful of counts. J is TRBJ2-3 and V is TRBV7-9; TRBD2 matches 9 bases. Germline V CDR1 and CDR2: SEHNR, FQNEAQ (reference sequence). The CDR3 loop spans 15 amino acids. V shed 5 bases, J shed 0 bases, and the junction held 3 bases outside the gene matches. DNA for the CDR3: TGTGCCAGCAGCCCTCTAGCGGGAAGCACAGATACGCAGTATTTT. Translated: CASSPLAGSTDTQYF.

The rearrangement uses TRBV10-3 and TRBJ2-1, with D tentatively TRBD1 (5 bases). The ends were cut back, 1 base at V and 7 bases at J, with 8 bases in the middle. This CDR3 has 13 residues. Germline V gives CDR1 ENHRY, CDR2 SYGVKD. This CDR3 reads CAISEFQGNEQFF. CDR3 sequence (DNA): TGTGCCATCAGTGAGTTTCAGGGAAATGAGCAGTTCTTC.

The chain combines TRBV7-9 with TRBJ2-7, with TRBD1 identical over 8 bases. Unmatched junction bases numbered 4, after V lost 5 bases and J lost 7 bases. The germline V gene has CDR1 SEHNR and CDR2 FQNEAQ (reference sequence). This CDR3 region has 12 residues. The CDR3 is CASSIDRGEQYF. CDR3 nucleotide sequence: TGTGCCAGCAGCATCGACAGGGGTGAGCAGTACTTC.

V is TRBV20-1 and J is TRBJ1-5; D call uncertain. The CDR3 has 15 amino acids. V lost 5 bases to trimming and J lost 2 bases, with 16 bases between them. From germline, CDR1 is DFQATT and CDR2 SNEGSKA (reference sequence). The CDR3 sequence: CSAGKAGSRNQPQHF. The CDR3 DNA reads as TGCAGTGCTGGCAAAGCAGGTTCGCGCAATCAGCCCCAGCATTTT.

This clonotype was picked up one time. The chain recombines TRBV2 with TRBJ1-1; D is perhaps TRBD1 (5 bases). CDR1 is SNHLY and CDR2 is FYNNEI in the germline V gene. The V gene lost 6 bases and the J gene lost 4 bases, with 12 bases spanning the gap. This CDR3 has 13 amino acids. As DNA, the CDR3 is TGTGCCAGCAGAAAACAGGCAGGCACTGAAGCTTTCTTT. It specifies CASRKQAGTEAFF.

The V call is TRBV29-1, the J call TRBJ2-3, with D possibly matching TRBD2 (6 bases). The V gene lost 4 bases and the J gene lost 3 bases, with 11 bases spanning the gap. Germline V gene data show CDR1 as SQVTM and CDR2 as ANQGSEA. This CDR3 is built from 13 residues. In nucleotides, the CDR3 is TGCAGCGTTGTATTGGGGAGGACAGATACGCAGTATTTT. Protein product: CSVVLGRTDTQYF.

This clonotype was seen a few times. The rearrangement uses TRBV20-1 and TRBJ1-2; D gene ambiguous. This CDR3 has 10 amino acids. CDR1 DFQATT and CDR2 SNEGSKA come from the germline V gene (reference sequence). V was trimmed by 1 base and J by 8 bases, leaving 5 bases between them. CDR3 in amino acids: CSARVEGYTF. The DNA for the CDR3 is TGCAGTGCTAGAGTGGAGGGCTACACCTTC.

This chain connects TRBV20-1 to TRBJ2-7, with D unclear. From germline, CDR1 is DFQATT and CDR2 SNEGSKA (reference sequence). Trimming pared 2 bases from V and 5 bases from J, leaving 7 bases between. The length of the CDR3 is 11 residues. CDR3 bases: TGCAGTGCTAGATTGGTGCACGAGCAGTACTTC. It specifies CSARLVHEQYF.

V gene TRBV15 combines with J gene TRBJ2-7; no clear D. The CDR3 is 15 residues long. Germline V gene lookup returns CDR1 LNHNV and CDR2 YYDKDF (reference sequence). V was trimmed by 1 base and J by 0 bases, leaving 10 bases between them. CDR3 DNA sequence: TGTGCCACCAGCAGAGGCCACGCGAGCTCCTACGAGCAGTACTTC. Translation gives CATSRGHASSYEQYF.

This clonotype has just a few counts. The CDR3 region has the DNA TGCGCCAGCAGCTTGATTAGCGACACAGATACGCAGTATTTT. Protein sequence: CASSLISDTDTQYF. V is TRBV5-1 and J is TRBJ2-3; possibly TRBD2 for D (5 bases). V was cut by 1 base and J by 2 bases, with 8 bases left in between. Germline V gene data show CDR1 as SGHRS and CDR2 as YFSETQ. CDR3 length equals 14 residues.

The sample holds a few counts of this clonotype. This chain uses TRBV24-1 with TRBJ2-4; TRBD1 aligns across 7 bases. The CDR3 extends over 13 amino acids. CDR1 and CDR2 (germline): KGHDR, SFDVKD. V lost 9 bases, J lost 8 bases, and 9 bases stayed unmatched. For the CDR3, the DNA is TGTGCCACCGGACTCGACAGGGCTGACATTCAGTACTTC. It specifies CATGLDRADIQYF.

V and J are TRBV28 and TRBJ2-1; 15 bases align to TRBD2. The trim removed 6 bases at V and 4 bases at J, leaving 7 bases unmatched. Germline CDR1 and CDR2: MDHEN and SYDVKM. This CDR3 comprises 17 residues. DNA for the CDR3: TGTGCCAGCAGCCGCAACGGACTAGCGGGAGGGTACAATGAGCAGTTCTTC. Its protein product is CASSRNGLAGGYNEQFF. The full variable domain, completed using reference TRBV28 and TRBJ2-1, is DVKVTQSSRYLVKRTGEKVFLECVQDMDHENMFWYRQDPGLGLRLIYFSYDVKMKEKGDIPEGYSVSREKKERFSLILESASTNQTSMYLCASSRNGLAGGYNEQFFGPGTRLTVL.

A single count supports this clonotype. One end of the junction fails to match germline, which may point to a read error. V and J are TRBV20-1 and TRBJ2-6; D not resolved. CDR1 DFQATT and CDR2 SNEGSKA come from the germline V gene (reference sequence). CDR3 length equals 15 residues. CDR3 in DNA: TGCAGTGCCAGAGATGTCCGGGCCGGGGCCAACGTCCTGACTTTC. It translates to CSARDVRAGANVLTF.

The rearrangement joins TRBV6-1 to TRBJ1-1, with 8 bases aligning to TRBD1. The J segment lost 0 bases and the V segment lost 6 bases, leaving 12 bases of the junction unmatched. The CDR3 is 17 residues long. CDR1 is MNHNS and CDR2 is SASEGT in the germline V gene. The CDR3 nucleotides are TGTGCCAGCAGCACCTCACCTGGACAGGGTGTGAACACTGAAGCTTTCTTT. Amino acids: CASSTSPGQGVNTEAFF.

This clonotype has only one observation. The V and J genes are TRBV7-9 and TRBJ2-1, with 7 bases that match TRBD2. The germline V gene encodes CDR1 SEHNR and CDR2 FQNEAQ (reference sequence). V trimming: 5 bases; J trimming: 5 bases; junction bases outside the gene matches: 12. This CDR3 has 16 amino acids. As DNA, the CDR3 is TGTGCCAGCAGCCCCCCCGGGGCGGGGGACCACAATGAGCAGTTCTTC. Its translation: CASSPPGAGDHNEQFF. The complete variable domain, with remaining parts taken from reference TRBV7-9 and TRBJ2-1, reads DTGVSQNPRHKITKRGQNVTFRCDPISEHNRLYWYRQTLGQGPEFLTYFQNEAQLEKSRLLSDRFSAERPKGSFSTLEIQRTEQGDSAMYLCASSPPGAGDHNEQFFGPGTRLTVL.

This clonotype has a handful of counts. V is TRBV27 and J is TRBJ1-6; no clear D gene. Germline CDR1 is MNHEY and CDR2 is SMNVEV (reference sequence). The CDR3 is 15 residues long. Trimming shortened V by 8 bases and J by 0 bases, and 11 bases separated the two germline ends. The CDR3 nucleotides are TGTGCCAGCCGTTCACGGGGCTCCTATAATTCACCCCTCCACTTT. It translates to CASRSRGSYNSPLHF.